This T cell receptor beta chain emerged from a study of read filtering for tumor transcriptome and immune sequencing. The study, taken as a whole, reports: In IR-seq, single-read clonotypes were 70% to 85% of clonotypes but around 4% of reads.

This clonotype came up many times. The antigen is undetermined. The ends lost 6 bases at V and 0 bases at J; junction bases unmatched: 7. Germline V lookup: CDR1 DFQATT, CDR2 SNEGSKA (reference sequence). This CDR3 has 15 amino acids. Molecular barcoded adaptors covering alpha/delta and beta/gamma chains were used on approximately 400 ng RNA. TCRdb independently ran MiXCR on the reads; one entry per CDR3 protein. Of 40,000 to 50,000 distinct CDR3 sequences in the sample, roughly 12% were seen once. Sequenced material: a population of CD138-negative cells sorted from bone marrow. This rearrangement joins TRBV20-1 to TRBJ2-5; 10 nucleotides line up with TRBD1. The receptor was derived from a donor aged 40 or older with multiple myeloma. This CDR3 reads CSAERTGGDQETQYF. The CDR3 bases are TGCAGTGCCGAGCGGACAGGGGGAGACCAAGAGACCCAGTACTTC.